This T cell receptor beta chain was identified during a study of T cell responses to AZD1222 COVID-19 vaccine. Findings of the study overall: Sampling captured repertoires only after the peak T cell response. Spike-spanning, vaccine-associated CD4 TCRs were dominant at 160-218 and 743-854.

Per the germline V gene, CDR1 is WNHNN and CDR2 is SYGVQD (reference sequence). This CDR3 is built from 14 residues. Between the trimmed V and J ends, which lost 2 bases and 6 bases, there was a span of 12 bases. This clone was counted between two and nine times. Antigen unknown. Profiling relied on immunoSEQ multiplex PCR, and the TCRdb table lists in-frame clones only, not all of them. The sample has more than 80,000 clones, approximately 83% seen once. This specimen consisted of peripheral blood, obtained 28 days after the second AZD1222 dose. This clonotype originated in an adult who received the AZD1222 COVID-19 vaccine. The chain recombines TRBV10-1 with TRBJ2-3; D perhaps matches TRBD1 (6 bases). The CDR3 region is CASSERARGDTQYF. The DNA of the CDR3 is TGCGCCAGCAGTGAGAGGGCTAGGGGGGATACGCAGTATTTT.